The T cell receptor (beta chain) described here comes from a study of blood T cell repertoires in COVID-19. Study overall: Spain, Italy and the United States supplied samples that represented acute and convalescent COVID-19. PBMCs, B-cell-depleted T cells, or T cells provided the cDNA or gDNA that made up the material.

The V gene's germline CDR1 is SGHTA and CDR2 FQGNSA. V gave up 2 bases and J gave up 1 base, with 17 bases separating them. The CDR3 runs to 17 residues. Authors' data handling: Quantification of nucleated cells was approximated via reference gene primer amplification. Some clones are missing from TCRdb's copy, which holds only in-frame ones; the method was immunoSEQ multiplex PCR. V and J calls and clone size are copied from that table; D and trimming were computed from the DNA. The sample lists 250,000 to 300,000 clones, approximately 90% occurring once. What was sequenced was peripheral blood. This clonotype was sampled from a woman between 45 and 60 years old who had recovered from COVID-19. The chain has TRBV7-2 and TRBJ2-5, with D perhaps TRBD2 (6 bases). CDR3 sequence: CASSLRVLADTQETQYF. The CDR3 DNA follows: TGTGCCAGCAGCTTAAGAGTACTAGCAGACACCCAAGAGACCCAGTACTTC.